Below, 28 T cell receptor beta chains from the same sample are listed, as sequenced in a study of CD8 T cells in ankylosing spondylitis. Study-wide results and caveats: The study identified a TCR beta motif of under 10 highly homologous variants that appeared characteristic of ankylosing spondylitis blood.

For these TCRs, the target antigens are not known. TCRdb re-called the 5' RACE reads through MiXCR, storing one row per CDR3 protein. The sample holds about 200,000 distinct CDR3 sequences, 6% to 8% seen once. The sequencing input was blood, either unsorted or a sorted T cell fraction (not recorded which). The receptors stem from a male donor with ankylosing spondylitis.

This clonotype was counted many times. The chain couples TRBV14 to TRBJ2-7; TRBD2 matches at 8 bases. The CDR3 is 14 amino acids. Germline V CDR1 and CDR2: SGHDN, FVKESK. The trim removed 4 bases at V and 4 bases at J, leaving 6 bases unmatched. The CDR3: CASSPGGPGYEQYF. The CDR3 DNA sequence: TGTGCCAGCAGCCCGGGGGGGCCCGGGTACGAGCAGTACTTC.

J is TRBJ1-5 and V is TRBV6-5; a possible D gene is TRBD1 (5 bases). From germline, CDR1 is MNHEY and CDR2 SVGAGI. Deletions cut 2 bases from V and 5 bases from J, with 7 bases between. The CDR3 sequence is 13 residues long. The CDR3 DNA is TGTGCCAGCAGTTACCGGGGCTATCAGCCCCAGCATTTT. Residues: CASSYRGYQPQHF.

Ten or more counts support this clonotype. V and J are TRBV5-6 and TRBJ1-2; the D gene is possibly TRBD1 (5 bases). The CDR3 covers 16 residues. Trimming shortened V by 0 bases and J by 8 bases, and 20 bases separated the two germline ends. The germline CDR1 and CDR2 sequences are SGHDT and YYEEEE. The CDR3 DNA reads TGTGCCAGCAGCTTGGGGGTTCCAGACAGACGGAAAGGCTACACCTTC. This encodes CASSLGVPDRRKGYTF. The full variable domain, in which reference TRBV5-6 and TRBJ1-2 provide the parts outside the CDR3, is DAGVTQSPTHLIKTRGQQVTLRCSPKSGHDTVSWYQQALGQGPQFIFQYYEEEERQRGNFPDRFSGHQFPNYSSELNVNALLLGDSALYLCASSLGVPDRRKGYTFGSGTRLTVV.

The CDR3 nucleotides are TGTGCCTGGATTGAGCGTGAGAATGAGCAGTTCTTC. Translated, it gives CAWIERENEQFF. The chain links TRBV30 to TRBJ2-1, with D unresolved. Germline V gene sequence: CDR1 GTSNPN, CDR2 SVGIG (reference sequence). CDR3 length: 12 residues. The ends were cut back, 4 bases at V and 7 bases at J, with 11 bases in the middle. Based on the CDR3 plus reference TRBV30 and TRBJ2-1, the full variable domain is SQTIHQWPATLVQPVGSPLSLECTVEGTSNPNLYWYRQAAGRGLQLLFYSVGIGQISSEVPQNLSASRPQDRQFILSSKKLLLSDSGFYLCAWIERENEQFFGPGTRLTVL.

V usage is TRBV6-2 or TRBV6-3 and J usage is TRBJ2-7; D tentatively fits TRBD1 or TRBD2 (6 bases each). From germline, CDR1 is MNHEY and CDR2 SVGEGT. The CDR3 is made up of 14 amino acids. With 3 bases removed from V and 1 base from J, the gap between germline ends came to 10 bases. CDR3 sequence reads: CASSYEGGSYEQYF. The CDR3 nucleotides read TGTGCCAGCAGTTATGAGGGGGGATCCTACGAGCAGTACTTC.

This clonotype has a count of ten or more. The V call is TRBV4-2, the J call TRBJ2-6; 8 nucleotides align to TRBD1. V shed 2 bases, J shed 0 bases, and the junction held 0 bases outside the gene matches. This CDR3 region has 16 residues. Germline CDR1 and CDR2: LGHNA and YNFKEQ. CDR3 loop: CASSQTGGSGANVLTF. In nucleotides, the CDR3 is TGTGCCAGCAGCCAAACAGGGGGCTCTGGGGCCAACGTCCTGACTTTC.

This clonotype was counted at least ten times. The CDR3 here is CASSPRTGIMNEQYF. CDR3 bases: TGTGCCAGCAGCCCTCGGACAGGGATTATGAACGAGCAGTACTTC. The rearrangement joins TRBV7-9 to TRBJ2-7; 8 bases line up with TRBD1. The V segment lost 5 bases and the J segment 5 bases; nucleotides outside the gene matches: 11. The CDR3 length is 15 residues. CDR1 SEHNR and CDR2 FQNEAQ come from the germline V gene (reference sequence).

At least ten counts were recorded for this clonotype. The genes are TRBV5-1 and TRBJ2-5, with a tentative D call TRBD2 (6 bases). Germline CDR1 reads SGHRS; CDR2 reads YFSETQ. Trimming pared 0 bases from V and 1 base from J, leaving 16 bases between. The CDR3 contains 17 residues. The CDR3 DNA reads TGCGCCAGCAGCTTGGCCATGGGGGGATCGAGCCAAGAGACCCAGTACTTC. Translation gives CASSLAMGGSSQETQYF.

V and J are TRBV20-1 and TRBJ2-1, with 12 bases identical to TRBD2. Germline-derived CDR1 and CDR2 are DFQATT and SNEGSKA (reference sequence). CDR3 size: 15 residues. CDR3 nucleotides: TGCAGCGGGACTAGCGGGTCGAGCTCCTACAATGAGCAGTTCTTC. It codes for CSGTSGSSSYNEQFF.

This clonotype was observed at least ten times. This chain joins TRBV10-3 and TRBJ1-1; D uncertain. The CDR3 consists of 11 residues. CDR1 and CDR2 (germline): ENHRY, SYGVKD. V lost 5 bases, J lost 7 bases, and 8 bases lay in between. CDR3 sequence reads: CAISHSSEAFF. CDR3 nucleotides: TGTGCCATCAGTCACAGCAGTGAAGCTTTCTTT.

In this sample, this clonotype turned up a few times. The V and J genes are TRBV6-5 and TRBJ1-5; D is undetermined. CDR3 size: 14 residues. Germline V CDR1 and CDR2: MNHEY, SVGAGI. Trimming took off 0 bases at V and 6 bases at J, with 9 bases between the two ends. The CDR3 spells CASSYSSGIQPQHF. The CDR3 DNA sequence: TGTGCCAGCAGTTACTCATCGGGAATTCAGCCCCAGCATTTT.

This chain uses TRBV4-1 with TRBJ1-1; D unresolved. Trimming took off 0 bases at V and 1 base at J, with 6 bases between the two ends. Germline V gene lookup returns CDR1 MGHRA and CDR2 YSYEKL. The CDR3 is 14 amino acids. The CDR3 DNA reads as TGCGCCAGCAGCCAAGAAGGCAGGAACACTGAAGCTTTCTTT. It translates to CASSQEGRNTEAFF.

This clonotype was seen at least ten times. The chain uses TRBV10-3 and TRBJ2-7; D remains ambiguous. Germline V lookup: CDR1 ENHRY, CDR2 SYGVKD. Trimming left V 4 bases short and J 0 bases short, with 7 bases between. The CDR3 totals 13 residues. CDR3 sequence: CAISGATSYEQYF. In DNA, the CDR3 is TGTGCCATCAGTGGGGCCACCTCCTACGAGCAGTACTTC.

This clonotype was picked up many times. This chain joins TRBV4-1 and TRBJ2-1; a possible D gene is TRBD2 (5 bases). The CDR3 is 16 residues long. With 0 bases removed from V and 13 bases from J, the gap between germline ends came to 22 bases. The germline V gene has CDR1 MGHRA and CDR2 YSYEKL. The CDR3 sequence is CASSQDPAALSAAQFF. CDR3 sequence (DNA): TGCGCCAGCAGCCAAGACCCAGCGGCCCTCTCAGCGGCACAGTTCTTC.

This clonotype showed up just a few times. This chain connects TRBV5-1 to TRBJ2-3; D not certain. The CDR3 sequence is 14 residues long. Deletions cut 4 bases from V and 2 bases from J, with 11 bases between. The germline gives CDR1 SGHRS, CDR2 YFSETQ. The chain's CDR3 is CASSPPGSTDTQYF. CDR3 nucleotides: TGCGCCAGCAGCCCGCCAGGATCCACAGATACGCAGTATTTT.

This clonotype was observed many times. This chain links TRBV6-2 or TRBV6-3 with TRBJ2-7; D call uncertain. This CDR3 has 12 amino acids. CDR1 is MNHEY and CDR2 is SVGEGT in the germline V gene. Trimming pared 7 bases from V and 3 bases from J, leaving 10 bases between. The CDR3 nucleotides are TGTGCCAGCAAGGATCTCGTCTACGAGCAGTACTTC. Translating gives CASKDLVYEQYF.

This chain uses TRBV19 with TRBJ2-1, with D maybe TRBD1 (6 bases). The CDR3 spans 15 residues. Trimming cost V 5 bases and J 9 bases, with 20 bases left between them. Germline-derived CDR1 and CDR2 are LNHDA and SQIVND (reference sequence). The CDR3 spells CASSDRAPGAGEQFF. The CDR3 nucleotides read TGTGCCAGTAGTGACCGGGCCCCAGGGGCTGGTGAGCAGTTCTTC.

There are many counts of this clonotype. The rearrangement links TRBV7-6 to TRBJ2-7, with unresolved D. Germline V CDR1 and CDR2: SGHVS, FNYEAQ. Between the trimmed V and J ends, which lost 1 base and 5 bases, there was a span of 9 bases. The CDR3 spans 13 residues. The CDR3 sequence is CASSLDQLDEQYF. CDR3 nucleotides: TGTGCCAGCAGCTTAGACCAGTTAGACGAGCAGTACTTC.

Remarks on this clonotype: The junction departs from the called germline gene at one end, perhaps through a read error. The chain uses TRBV5-1 and TRBJ2-7; D might be TRBD1 or TRBD2, each matching 5 bases. Germline V lookup: CDR1 SGHRS, CDR2 YFSETQ. This CDR3 has 15 residues. The CDR3 region has the DNA TGCACCAGCAGCTTGGAGGCAGGGCGCTCCTACGACCAGTACTTC. Protein sequence: CTSSLEAGRSYDQYF.

Comment on this clonotype: This sequence may be a read error, since a much larger clone differs from it by one base. This chain connects TRBV20-1 to TRBJ2-7; no reliable D call. This CDR3 region has 16 residues. Per germline, CDR1 DFQATT and CDR2 SNEGSKA (reference sequence). The CDR3 DNA sequence: TGCTGTGCTAGAGAGCCTCGGGCGCCGCCCTCCTACGAGCAGTACTTC. It translates to CCAREPRAPPSYEQYF.

Of note for this clonotype: At one end the junction does not follow the germline gene, possibly because of a read error. This chain uses TRBV7-7 with TRBJ2-1, with D maybe TRBD2 (6 bases). CDR3 size: 14 residues. CDR1 and CDR2 from the germline V gene are SSHAT and FNYEAQ (reference sequence). The CDR3 here is CASSLEATSNEQFF. CDR3 in DNA: TGTGCTAGCAGCTTAGAGGCGACTAGTAATGAGCAGTTCTTC.

This clonotype was found many times. J is TRBJ2-6 and V is TRBV12-3 or TRBV12-4; D call uncertain. The ends were cut back, 6 bases at V and 4 bases at J, with 7 bases in the middle. The CDR3 is 13 amino acids. DNA for the CDR3: TGTGCCAGCAGATCACTCGGGGCCAACGTCCTGACTTTC. Amino acid sequence: CASRSLGANVLTF.

In this sample, this clonotype turned up many times. The chain has TRBV4-3 and TRBJ1-1; TRBD1 is a possible D gene (6 bases). Germline V CDR1 and CDR2: LGHNA, YSLEER. This CDR3 contains 16 residues. V dropped 0 bases and J dropped 0 bases, with 11 bases sitting between them. Here the CDR3 reads CASSQDGRGLNTEAFF. The CDR3 nucleotides read TGCGCCAGCAGCCAAGATGGGAGGGGGTTGAACACTGAAGCTTTCTTT.

This clonotype was seen a few times. CDR3 amino acids: CASSLGAGNTEAFF. In DNA form, the CDR3 reads TGTGCCAGCAGCTTGGGAGCAGGGAACACTGAAGCTTTCTTT. The chain couples TRBV5-8 to TRBJ1-1; D gene ambiguous. CDR1 and CDR2 from the germline V gene are SGHTS and YDEGEE. This CDR3 is 14 amino acids long. V lost 0 bases to trimming and J lost 1 base, with 7 bases between them.

The V call is TRBV30, the J call TRBJ1-2, with D perhaps TRBD1 (5 bases). The CDR3 contains 15 residues. Germline assignment: CDR1 GTSNPN and CDR2 SVGIG (reference sequence). With 3 bases removed from V and 5 bases from J, the gap between germline ends came to 19 bases. The CDR3 reads CAWSAQGFSGYGYTF. The CDR3 bases are TGTGCCTGGAGCGCCCAGGGCTTCTCCGGGTATGGCTACACCTTC. Full variable domain (outside the CDR3, taken from reference TRBV30 and TRBJ1-2): SQTIHQWPATLVQPVGSPLSLECTVEGTSNPNLYWYRQAAGRGLQLLFYSVGIGQISSEVPQNLSASRPQDRQFILSSKKLLLSDSGFYLCAWSAQGFSGYGYTFGSGTRLTVV.

The chain links TRBV7-9 to TRBJ2-3; TRBD1 is a possible D gene (5 bases). This CDR3 spans 13 amino acids. Germline V gene sequence: CDR1 SEHNR, CDR2 FQNEAQ (reference sequence). V was trimmed by 3 bases and J by 4 bases, leaving 8 bases between them. CDR3 DNA: TGTGCCAGCAGCTTCCGACAGTCAGATACGCAGTATTTT. As protein: CASSFRQSDTQYF.

The rearrangement uses TRBV7-6 and TRBJ2-1; D not certain. V shed 6 bases and J shed 6 bases, with 9 bases lying between them. Germline CDR1 SGHVS, CDR2 FNYEAQ. The CDR3 has 12 residues. Here the CDR3 reads CASRTVSNEQFF. In nucleotides, the CDR3 is TGTGCCAGCAGAACCGTCTCCAATGAGCAGTTCTTC.

The chain employs TRBV6-6 and TRBJ1-2; D is ambiguous. Germline V gives CDR1 MNHNY, CDR2 SVGAGI (reference sequence). CDR3 length: 11 residues. Trimming left V 6 bases short and J 6 bases short, with 8 bases between. The CDR3 nucleotides read TGTGCCAGCAGAAATCGGGATGGCTACACCTTC. Amino acids: CASRNRDGYTF.